This passage covers 14 T cell receptor beta chains from one sample sequenced in a study of T cell changes during pregnancy in multiple sclerosis. Only in-frame clones appear in the TCRdb table, and some are missing; sequencing was by immunoSEQ multiplex PCR. The top ten clones hold 0.39% of a sample with tens of thousands of clones, roughly nine tenths of them seen once. This specimen consisted of CD4+ T cells from peripheral blood mononuclear cells, obtained after pregnancy. The receptors originated from a female donor with multiple sclerosis, enrolled in a pregnancy study.

The chain couples TRBV5-4 to TRBJ2-2; 14 nucleotides match TRBD2. Germline CDR1 reads SGHNT; CDR2 reads YYREEE (reference sequence). Trimming took 2 bases from V and 5 from J; bases not matched to a gene: 11. This CDR3 spans 19 amino acids. CDR3 in DNA: TGTGCCAGCAGCTTCGGGACTAGCGGGAGTGGGGTTACAACCGGGGAGCTGTTTTTT. Protein: CASSFGTSGSGVTTGELFF.

The rearrangement joins TRBV9 to TRBJ1-3; a possible D gene is TRBD1 (6 bases). Trimming took 0 bases from V and 2 from J, leaving 15 bases between them. This CDR3 contains 17 residues. Germline V gene data show CDR1 as SGDLS and CDR2 as YYNGEE. The chain's CDR3 is CASSVDIPGTPGNTIYF. CDR3 in DNA: TGTGCCAGCAGCGTAGATATTCCCGGGACACCTGGAAACACCATATATTTT.

The chain links TRBV5-1 to TRBJ1-1, with a possible D match to TRBD1 (6 bases). This CDR3 comprises 14 residues. V was trimmed by 2 bases and J by 5 bases, leaving 13 bases between them. In germline, CDR1 is SGHRS, CDR2 YFSETQ. Here the CDR3 reads CASSLEGRGTEAFF. CDR3 bases: TGCGCCAGCAGCTTAGAGGGAAGGGGGACTGAAGCTTTCTTT. Filled out from reference TRBV5-1 and TRBJ1-1, the complete variable domain reads KAGVTQTPRYLIKTRGQQVTLSCSPISGHRSVSWYQQTPGQGLQFLFEYFSETQRNKGNFPGRFSGRQFSNSRSEMNVSTLELGDSALYLCASSLEGRGTEAFFGQGTRLTVV.

The chain uses TRBV2 and TRBJ2-7; 10 bases align to TRBD1. From germline, CDR1 is SNHLY and CDR2 FYNNEI. With 8 bases clipped from V and 3 bases from J, the junction kept 4 bases outside the gene matches. There are 13 residues in the CDR3. The CDR3 DNA reads as TGTGCCAGCCTTCGGGACAGGGGCTACGAGCAGTACTTC. Amino acid sequence: CASLRDRGYEQYF.

This clone was detected once. The genes are TRBV7-9 and TRBJ1-2; possibly TRBD1 for D (6 bases). Germline assignment: CDR1 SEHNR and CDR2 FQNEAQ (reference sequence). V was shortened by 4 bases and J by 13 bases, with 13 bases between the two germline ends. The CDR3 is 11 amino acids. CDR3: CASSYPGTLTF. The DNA for the CDR3 is TGTGCCAGCAGCTACCCCGGGACACTCACCTTC. Supplemented by reference TRBV7-9 and TRBJ1-2, the full variable domain reads DTGVSQNPRHKITKRGQNVTFRCDPISEHNRLYWYRQTLGQGPEFLTYFQNEAQLEKSRLLSDRFSAERPKGSFSTLEIQRTEQGDSAMYLCASSYPGTLTFGSGTRLTVV.

V gene TRBV21-1 combines with J gene TRBJ1-4. TRBV21-1 is assigned pseudogene status. The CDR3 sequence is 13 residues long. The DNA for the CDR3 is TGTGCCAGCAGCAAATGTTGCGGAGTTGAACTGTTTTTT. This encodes CASSKCCGVELFF.

As DNA, the CDR3 is TGTGCCAGTAGTGGAACCGGGACACTTAACTATGGCTACACCTTC. Protein: CASSGTGTLNYGYTF. The V call is TRBV19, the J call TRBJ1-2; D possibly corresponds to TRBD1 (6 bases). Germline V gene sequence: CDR1 LNHDA, CDR2 SQIVND (reference sequence). V shed 5 bases and J shed 1 base, with 14 bases lying between them. The CDR3 extends over 15 amino acids.

CDR3 sequence (DNA): TGCGCCAGCAGCCACCTAAGCGGGTCCAATGAGCAGTTCTTC. It codes for CASSHLSGSNEQFF. This sequence joins TRBV4-3 and TRBJ2-1; weak D call: TRBD2 (6 bases). This CDR3 has 14 residues. CDR1 and CDR2 (germline): LGHNA, YSLEER. V was pared by 3 bases and J by 6 bases, with 12 bases between.

This clone was detected a few times. This chain uses TRBV29-1 with TRBJ1-1, with D possibly being TRBD1 (5 bases). The CDR3 covers 14 residues. V was trimmed by 3 bases and J by 4 bases, leaving 15 bases between them. CDR1 is SQVTM, CDR2 ANQGSEA, per germline. CDR3 residues: CSVDQGWVSTEAFF. For the CDR3, the DNA is TGCAGCGTTGATCAGGGTTGGGTATCCACTGAAGCTTTCTTT.

This clone was counted a single time. CDR3 region: CASSPRAGGPGGELFF. DNA for the CDR3: TGTGCCAGCAGCCCACGAGCGGGAGGTCCTGGCGGGGAGCTGTTTTTT. The gene calls are TRBV7-2 and TRBJ2-2; 9 nucleotides match TRBD2. The CDR3 totals 16 residues. Trimming cost V 5 bases and J 7 bases; bases outside gene matches: 11. Germline V gene sequence: CDR1 SGHTA, CDR2 FQGNSA.

The chain carries TRBV4-1 and TRBJ2-5, with 14 bases lining up with TRBD2. The V gene's germline CDR1 is MGHRA and CDR2 YSYEKL. The J segment lost 5 bases and the V segment lost 3 bases, leaving 8 bases of the junction unmatched. The length of the CDR3 is 17 residues. CDR3: CASSQRTGLAGAETQYF. The CDR3 nucleotides are TGCGCCAGCAGCCAGAGGACGGGACTAGCGGGAGCGGAGACCCAGTACTTC.

The chain has TRBV5-1 and TRBJ2-2, with 10 bases aligning to TRBD2. V shed 5 bases, J shed 4 bases, and the junction held 17 bases outside the gene matches. This CDR3 contains 19 residues. Per germline, CDR1 SGHRS and CDR2 YFSETQ. Here the CDR3 reads CASSHRTSGPTGGTGELFF. CDR3 DNA sequence: TGCGCCAGCAGTCACCGGACTAGCGGCCCTACCGGGGGCACCGGGGAGCTGTTTTTT.

V is TRBV7-2 and J is TRBJ2-3; a weak D match, TRBD2 (5 bases). V was trimmed by 5 bases and J by 0 bases, leaving 24 bases between them. Looked up from germline, CDR1 is SGHTA and CDR2 is FQGNSA. This CDR3 has 19 residues. The CDR3 spells CASSPGETIQETSTDTQYF. CDR3 DNA: TGTGCCAGCAGCCCTGGAGAGACTATCCAGGAAACTAGCACAGATACGCAGTATTTT.

V is TRBV19 and J is TRBJ1-4; D is perhaps TRBD1 (6 bases). With 0 bases removed from V and 6 bases from J, the gap between germline ends came to 11 bases. The CDR3 consists of 15 residues. Germline CDR1 LNHDA, CDR2 SQIVND (reference sequence). CDR3 nucleotides: TGTGCCAGTAGTATAGATTCACAGGGAGATGAAAAACTGTTTTTT. Translated: CASSIDSQGDEKLFF.